The 15 T cell receptor beta chains presented below share a single source sample, sequenced in a study of blood T cells in healthy people across ages. Primed by a sample-barcoded 5' primer and a J-beta primer mix, a second PCR proceeded for about 6 to 11 cycles. From the 5' RACE reads, TCRdb called clonotypes with MiXCR, one entry per CDR3 protein. The table has about 800,000 distinct CDR3 sequences, 35% to 50% seen once. Sequencing input: blood. The source of these receptors is a man older than 75 in good health.

The rearrangement joins TRBV29-1 to TRBJ2-3; tentatively, D is TRBD1 or TRBD2 (5 bases each). Trimming removed 0 bases at V and 2 bases at J, with 15 bases between. The germline gives CDR1 SQVTM, CDR2 ANQGSEA. This CDR3 comprises 16 residues. The CDR3 protein is CSVEDPRWGNTDTQYF. The CDR3 region has the DNA TGCAGCGTTGAAGATCCCCGGTGGGGGAACACAGATACGCAGTATTTT.

J is TRBJ2-3 and V is TRBV28; D gene unclear. CDR1 is MDHEN, CDR2 SYDVKM, per germline. V was trimmed by 6 bases and J by 5 bases, leaving 21 bases between them. The CDR3 covers 16 residues. The CDR3 loop reads CASSPYSRPAQDTQYF. The CDR3 DNA reads as TGTGCCAGCAGCCCCTATTCGCGGCCAGCCCAAGATACGCAGTATTTT. The full variable domain, in which reference TRBV28 and TRBJ2-3 provide the parts outside the CDR3, is DVKVTQSSRYLVKRTGEKVFLECVQDMDHENMFWYRQDPGLGLRLIYFSYDVKMKEKGDIPEGYSVSREKKERFSLILESASTNQTSMYLCASSPYSRPAQDTQYFGPGTRLTVL.

V gene TRBV29-1 combines with J gene TRBJ2-6, with D maybe TRBD1 (5 bases). The CDR3 loop spans 16 amino acids. V lost 6 bases, J lost 2 bases, and 17 bases lay in between. Germline CDR1 is SQVTM and CDR2 is ANQGSEA. CDR3 protein: CSVPIQAGPGANVLTF. The CDR3 region has the DNA TGCAGCGTCCCGATCCAGGCAGGGCCTGGGGCCAACGTCCTGACTTTC.

The gene calls are TRBV20-1 and TRBJ2-7, with D possibly matching TRBD2 (6 bases). Germline CDR1 and CDR2: DFQATT and SNEGSKA (reference sequence). This CDR3 comprises 16 residues. V lost 5 bases to trimming and J lost 7 bases, with 27 bases between them. Here the CDR3 DNA reads TGCAGTGCTCCTAAACCCGGGACTCTACTAGGCAATGAGCAGTACTTC. It codes for CSAPKPGTLLGNEQYF.

The V and J genes are TRBV6-1 and TRBJ1-4; a weak D match, TRBD1 (5 bases). The CDR3 covers 15 residues. V was clipped by 1 base and J by 8 bases, with 14 bases between them. The germline CDR1 and CDR2 sequences are MNHNS and SASEGT. CDR3: CASSEVSGTAEKLFF. In DNA form, the CDR3 reads TGTGCCAGCAGTGAAGTCTCCGGGACGGCAGAAAAACTGTTTTTT.

Only one count was recorded for this clonotype. This may arise from a read error, as a much more abundant clone is one base away. The V gene is TRBV5-1, the J gene TRBJ2-6, with a tentative D call TRBD1 (6 bases). Germline loops: CDR1 SGHRS, CDR2 YFSETQ. This CDR3 has 15 amino acids. CDR3 amino acids: CASSLSPLGADVLTF. The CDR3 bases are TGCGCCAGCAGCTTGTCCCCTTTGGGGGCCGACGTCCTGACTTTC.

The rearrangement uses TRBV20-1 and TRBJ2-3, with 9 bases lining up with TRBD1. The CDR3 is 15 residues long. The germline V gene encodes CDR1 DFQATT and CDR2 SNEGSKA (reference sequence). Losses at the gene ends were 6 bases for V and 6 bases for J; bases not matched to a gene: 13. The CDR3 loop reads CSAAPGTGFSDTQYF. Written as DNA, the CDR3 is TGCAGTGCAGCTCCCGGGACAGGGTTCTCCGATACGCAGTATTTT.

V is TRBV7-9 and J is TRBJ1-6, with D perhaps TRBD1 (6 bases). V was clipped by 3 bases and J by 7 bases, with 13 bases between them. Germline V lookup: CDR1 SEHNR, CDR2 FQNEAQ (reference sequence). The CDR3 loop spans 15 amino acids. CDR3 region: CASSLEGVRNSPLHF. CDR3 nucleotides: TGTGCCAGCAGCTTGGAGGGGGTTCGCAATTCACCCCTCCACTTT.

In the case of this clonotype: The germline gene is not matched at one end of the junction; a read error may be the cause. The chain uses TRBV7-2 and TRBJ2-4, with D unclear. The germline V gene has CDR1 SGHTA and CDR2 FQGNSA. The CDR3 consists of 14 residues. CDR3 sequence: CACSPRRNENIQYF. CDR3 in DNA: TGTGCCTGCAGCCCCCGAAGGAACGAAAACATTCAGTACTTC.

The chain carries TRBV29-1 and TRBJ2-5; D ambiguous. Germline V gene sequence: CDR1 SQVTM, CDR2 ANQGSEA. Trimming took off 3 bases at V and 5 bases at J, with 13 bases between the two ends. This CDR3 region has 13 residues. The CDR3 DNA reads as TGCAGCGTTGAGGGTCATTTACAGGAGACCCAGTACTTC. Translated: CSVEGHLQETQYF.

The chain joins TRBV12-3 or TRBV12-4 to TRBJ2-5; 10 bases align to TRBD1. This CDR3 spans 15 amino acids. Unmatched junction bases numbered 4, after V lost 5 bases and J lost 1 base. The CDR3 DNA reads TGTGCCAGCAGTCTGGGACAGGGGACCCAAGAGACCCAGTACTTC. Its protein is CASSLGQGTQETQYF.

The chain joins TRBV7-3 to TRBJ2-7; perhaps TRBD2 as D (6 bases). V lost 3 bases to trimming and J lost 7 bases, with 16 bases between them. The CDR3 consists of 14 residues. From germline, CDR1 is SGHTA and CDR2 FQGTGA. The CDR3: CASSLGGGYNEQYF. DNA of the CDR3: TGTGCCAGCAGCTTGGGAGGAGGGTACAATGAGCAGTACTTC.

The CDR3 coding sequence is TGCAGCGTTGAAGGCACAGGGGAGGGGTACGAGCAGTACTTC. Protein product: CSVEGTGEGYEQYF. The chain links TRBV29-1 to TRBJ2-4, with D possibly called TRBD1 or TRBD2 (7 bases each). Matching the DNA end better, TRBJ2-7 makes the J call doubtful. CDR3 length: 14 amino acids. Germline V gene sequence: CDR1 SQVTM, CDR2 ANQGSEA.

The chain employs TRBV4-2 and TRBJ1-1; D is uncertain. The CDR3 contains 15 residues. The germline V gene encodes CDR1 LGHNA and CDR2 YNFKEQ. Trimming took 1 base from V and 4 from J, leaving 13 bases between them. Written as DNA, the CDR3 is TGTGCCAGCAGCCAAGCGGGAACGGGGTCCACTGAAGCTTTCTTT. This gives the protein CASSQAGTGSTEAFF.

The rearrangement uses TRBV12-3 or TRBV12-4 and TRBJ1-1, with D possibly being TRBD1 (6 bases). The CDR3 contains 14 residues. Trimming took 6 bases from V and 4 from J, leaving 15 bases between them. The CDR3 region is CASSWGAMGTEAFF. The CDR3 DNA sequence: TGTGCCAGCAGCTGGGGGGCGATGGGCACTGAAGCTTTCTTT.